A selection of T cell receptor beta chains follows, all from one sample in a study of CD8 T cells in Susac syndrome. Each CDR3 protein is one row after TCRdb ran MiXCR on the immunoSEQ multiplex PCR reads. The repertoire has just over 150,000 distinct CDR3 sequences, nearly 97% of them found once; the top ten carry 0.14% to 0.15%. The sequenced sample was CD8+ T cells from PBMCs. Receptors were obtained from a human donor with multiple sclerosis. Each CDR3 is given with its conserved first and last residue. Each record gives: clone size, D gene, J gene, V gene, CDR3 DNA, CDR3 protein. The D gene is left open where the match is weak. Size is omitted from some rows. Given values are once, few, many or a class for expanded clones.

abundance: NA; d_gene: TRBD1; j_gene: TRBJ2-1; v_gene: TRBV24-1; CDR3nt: TGTGCCACCAGTGACCCGGGACAGGGGATCAATGAGCAGTTCTTC; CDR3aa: CATSDPGQGINEQFF
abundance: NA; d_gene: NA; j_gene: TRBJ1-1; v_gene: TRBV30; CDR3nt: TGTGCCTGGAGTGTACTTCCGAACACTGAAGCTTTCTTT; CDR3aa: CAWSVLPNTEAFF
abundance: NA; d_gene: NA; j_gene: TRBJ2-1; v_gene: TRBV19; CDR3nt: TGTGCCAGTAGTGGGAGCTCCTACAATGAGCAGTTCTTC; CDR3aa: CASSGSSYNEQFF
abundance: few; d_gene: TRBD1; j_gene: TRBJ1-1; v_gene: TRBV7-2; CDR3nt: TGTGCCAGCAGCTTACCGGCAGGGGGGACTGAAGCTTTCTTT; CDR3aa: CASSLPAGGTEAFF
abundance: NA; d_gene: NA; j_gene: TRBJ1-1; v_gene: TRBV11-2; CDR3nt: TGTGCCAGCAGCTCAGTACGAGGGGGCACTGAAGCTTTCTTT; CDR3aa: CASSSVRGGTEAFF
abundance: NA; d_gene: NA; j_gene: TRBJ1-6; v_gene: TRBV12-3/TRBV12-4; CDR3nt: TGTGCCAGCAGTCCCTGGACGGAGTCACCCCTCCACTTT; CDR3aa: CASSPWTESPLHF
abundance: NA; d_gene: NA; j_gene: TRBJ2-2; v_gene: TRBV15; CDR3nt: TGTGCCACCAGCAGAGATAGAGGGACCGGGGAGCTGTTTTTT; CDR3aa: CATSRDRGTGELFF
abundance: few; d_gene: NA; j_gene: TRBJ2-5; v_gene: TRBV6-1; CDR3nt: TGTGCCAGTTGGGGTATGTCTTCGTTGGCCCAGTACTTC; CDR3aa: CASWGMSSLAQYF
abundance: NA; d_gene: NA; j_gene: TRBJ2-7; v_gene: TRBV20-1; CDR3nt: TGCAGTGCTAGGAGTCATAACCCCCTAGGTGAGCAGTACTTC; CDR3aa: CSARSHNPLGEQYF
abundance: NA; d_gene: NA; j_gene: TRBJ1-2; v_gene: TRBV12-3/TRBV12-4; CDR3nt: TGTGCCAGCAGTTTCGCCGTTACCTATGGCTACACCTTC; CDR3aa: CASSFAVTYGYTF
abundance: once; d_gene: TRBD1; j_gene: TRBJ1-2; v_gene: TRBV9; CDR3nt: TGTGCCAGCAGCGACCGGGACAGGAACCGTGGCTACACCTTC; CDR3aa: CASSDRDRNRGYTF
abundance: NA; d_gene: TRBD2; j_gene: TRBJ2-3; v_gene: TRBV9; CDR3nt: TGTGCCAGCAGCGGTCCAGCGGGGGAAGTTGATGCAGATACGCAGTATTTT; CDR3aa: CASSGPAGEVDADTQYF
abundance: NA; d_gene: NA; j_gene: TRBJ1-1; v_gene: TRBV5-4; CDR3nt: TGTGCTAGCGAAGGGGACACTGAAGCTTTCTTT; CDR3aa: CASEGDTEAFF
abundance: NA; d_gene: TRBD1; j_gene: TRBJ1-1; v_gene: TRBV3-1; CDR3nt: TGTGCCAGCAGCCAAGACAAACAGGGGCGTCGAGCTTTCTTT; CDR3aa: CASSQDKQGRRAFF
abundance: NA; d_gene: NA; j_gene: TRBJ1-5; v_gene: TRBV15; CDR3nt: TGTGCCACCAGCAGAGATCGGGGACGCAATCAGCCCCAGCATTTT; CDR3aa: CATSRDRGRNQPQHF
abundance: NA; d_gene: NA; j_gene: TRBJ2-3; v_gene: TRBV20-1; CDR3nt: TGCAGTGCTAGTTTTTCCCGCCTAAGCACAGATACGCAGTATTTT; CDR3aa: CSASFSRLSTDTQYF